A single sample is the source of the 25 T cell receptor beta chains below, sequenced in a study of blood T cell repertoires in COVID-19. Profiled with immunoSEQ multiplex PCR; TCRdb holds only in-frame clones, not every one. In the table there are about 68,000 clones, 89% of which are singletons. The sequencing input was peripheral blood. These receptors all come from a man over 45 with active COVID-19.

The table lists this clone with a count of one. The chain employs TRBV19 and TRBJ2-6; 8 positions match TRBD1. Germline CDR1 is LNHDA and CDR2 is SQIVND (reference sequence). The V and J ends lost 2 bases and 4 bases, in that order; junction bases with no gene match: 7. The CDR3 is 17 residues long. CDR3 nucleotides: TGTGCCAGTAGTATAAGGACAGGGATCGGCGGGGCCAACGTCCTGACTTTC. Residues: CASSIRTGIGGANVLTF.

This chain joins TRBV23-1 and TRBJ2-7; the D gene is possibly TRBD1 (6 bases). TRBV23-1 is an open reading frame, and its role is uncertain. The V end was cut by 0 bases, the J end by 2 bases, with 14 bases between. This CDR3 has 16 residues. The CDR3 loop reads CASSQSWDIDTYEQYF. The CDR3 coding sequence is TGCGCCAGCAGTCAATCGTGGGACATAGATACCTACGAGCAGTACTTC.

The genes are TRBV3-1 (or the pseudogene TRBV3-2) and TRBJ2-3; maybe TRBD2 (7 bases). CDR1 is LGHDT and CDR2 is YNNKEL in the germline V gene (reference sequence). The CDR3 is 17 residues long. The V gene lost 1 base and the J gene lost 8 bases, with 22 bases spanning the gap. CDR3: CASSQVLTGGPGSTQYF. As DNA, the CDR3 is TGTGCCAGCAGCCAAGTACTCACGGGGGGCCCTGGCAGTACGCAGTATTTT.

The chain is built from TRBV29-1 and TRBJ2-5; TRBD2 agrees at 11 bases. The CDR3 length is 15 residues. The germline V gene encodes CDR1 SQVTM and CDR2 ANQGSEA. This CDR3 is CTVLKPGLAAGTQYF. The CDR3 nucleotides read TGCACCGTCCTAAAGCCGGGACTAGCGGCCGGGACCCAGTACTTC.

J is TRBJ1-6 and V is TRBV5-1; the match to TRBD1 covers 8 bases. Germline trimming cut 3 bases from V and 7 bases from J; bases unmatched to any gene: 6. Germline V lookup: CDR1 SGHRS, CDR2 YFSETQ. This CDR3 comprises 15 residues. The CDR3 reads CASSSSGTGNSPLHF. CDR3 bases: TGCGCCAGCAGCTCCTCCGGGACAGGAAATTCACCCCTCCACTTT.

This chain connects TRBV19 to TRBJ2-7; 11 bases agree with TRBD1. Germline V gene lookup returns CDR1 LNHDA and CDR2 SQIVND (reference sequence). The CDR3 has 14 amino acids. Losses at the gene ends were 4 bases for V and 3 bases for J; bases not matched to a gene: 2. The CDR3 sequence is CASSTGQGVYEQYF. CDR3 DNA: TGTGCCAGTAGTACGGGACAGGGGGTCTACGAGCAGTACTTC. Based on the CDR3 plus reference TRBV19 and TRBJ2-7, the full variable domain is DGGITQSPKYLFRKEGQNVTLSCEQNLNHDAMYWYRQDPGQGLRLIYYSQIVNDFQKGDIAEGYSVSREKKESFPLTVTSAQKNPTAFYLCASSTGQGVYEQYFGPGTRLTVT.

V and J are TRBV2 and TRBJ1-1; TRBD1 is a possible D gene (5 bases). The CDR3 extends over 12 amino acids. V was clipped by 6 bases and J by 4 bases, with 9 bases between them. In germline, CDR1 is SNHLY, CDR2 FYNNEI. CDR3 nucleotides: TGTGCCAGCAGGGGGGGGTTCACTGAAGCTTTCTTT. Translated, it gives CASRGGFTEAFF.

The V gene is TRBV5-1, the J gene TRBJ2-1; TRBD2 matches 10 bases. The CDR3 covers 14 residues. J lost 3 bases, V lost 4 bases, and 1 base had no gene match. CDR1 SGHRS and CDR2 YFSETQ come from the germline V gene. The CDR3: CASSLAGDYNEQFF. The CDR3 DNA is TGCGCCAGCAGCCTAGCGGGAGACTACAATGAGCAGTTCTTC.

Turning to this clone: One base separates it from a far larger clone, so it is likely a read error. The chain employs TRBV7-9 and TRBJ1-2; possibly TRBD1 for D (5 bases). The CDR3 extends over 13 amino acids. The V end was cut by 2 bases, the J end by 2 bases, with 6 bases between. Germline CDR1 is SEHNR and CDR2 is FQNEAQ (reference sequence). CDR3 in amino acids: CASSLRGNYGYTF. The CDR3 DNA follows: TGTGCCAGCAGCTTACGGGGGAACTATGGCTACACCTTC.

The V gene is TRBV7-2, the J gene TRBJ2-1; 9 bases agree with TRBD2. The CDR3 totals 13 residues. CDR1 is SGHTA and CDR2 is FQGNSA in the germline V gene. The ends lost 3 bases at V and 9 bases at J; junction bases unmatched: 3. Written as DNA, the CDR3 is TGTGCCAGCAGCTTTGCGGGGGGGAGTGAGCAGTTCTTC. This sequence encodes CASSFAGGSEQFF.

This chain links TRBV19 with TRBJ2-7, with D perhaps TRBD1 (6 bases). CDR1 LNHDA and CDR2 SQIVND come from the germline V gene (reference sequence). Trimming shortened V by 4 bases and J by 0 bases, and 16 bases separated the two germline ends. CDR3 length: 16 residues. The chain's CDR3 is CASSRSLQGSSYEQYF. The CDR3 nucleotides read TGTGCCAGTAGTAGGAGCCTGCAGGGGAGCTCCTACGAGCAGTACTTC.

The rearrangement uses TRBV20-1 and TRBJ2-1; D is possibly TRBD2 (6 bases). This CDR3 has 12 amino acids. Trimming pared 3 bases from V and 13 bases from J, leaving 16 bases between. Germline V gives CDR1 DFQATT, CDR2 SNEGSKA (reference sequence). The CDR3 is CSASLAVSKQFF. CDR3 coding DNA: TGCAGTGCTAGTTTAGCGGTTTCAAAACAGTTCTTC.

The CDR3 is CASSFFGGAPDTQYF. CDR3 nucleotides: TGCGCCAGCAGCTTCTTCGGGGGGGCCCCAGATACGCAGTATTTT. V is TRBV5-1 and J is TRBJ2-3, with 8 nucleotides matching TRBD2. Germline CDR1 is SGHRS and CDR2 is YFSETQ. The CDR3 length is 15 residues. V lost 2 bases to trimming and J lost 4 bases; unmatched junction nucleotides: 6.

The rearrangement uses TRBV4-3 and TRBJ1-6; D possibly corresponds to TRBD1 (6 bases). The CDR3 is 16 residues long. V lost 2 bases to trimming and J lost 10 bases, with 18 bases between them. Germline CDR1 is LGHNA and CDR2 is YSLEER. The CDR3 region has the DNA TGCGCCAGCAGCCAATATCCAGGCAGGGGTCCCTCACCCCTCCACTTT. It codes for CASSQYPGRGPSPLHF.

This sequence joins TRBV18 and TRBJ2-2; TRBD1 is a possible D gene (6 bases). This CDR3 spans 16 amino acids. Germline CDR1 KGHSH, CDR2 LQKENI. The V and J ends lost 4 bases and 5 bases respectively, with 17 bases between them. This CDR3 reads CASSLGRDMRTGELFF. The CDR3 DNA sequence: TGTGCCAGCTCACTAGGCCGGGACATGCGGACCGGGGAGCTGTTTTTT.

The CDR3 is CASSFLQGTEAFF. CDR3 coding DNA: TGTGCCAGCAGCTTTTTACAGGGCACTGAAGCTTTCTTT. This chain joins TRBV7-2 and TRBJ1-1; D might be TRBD1 (6 bases). V was clipped by 3 bases and J by 4 bases, with 9 bases between them. CDR1 is SGHTA, CDR2 FQGNSA, per germline. The CDR3 extends over 13 amino acids. The variable domain in full, with the rest retrieved from reference TRBV7-2 and TRBJ1-1, is GAGVSQSPSNKVTEKGKDVELRCDPISGHTALYWYRQSLGQGLEFLIYFQGNSAPDKSGLPSDRFSAERTGGSVSTLTIQRTQQEDSAVYLCASSFLQGTEAFFGQGTRLTVV.

The V call is TRBV5-6, the J call TRBJ2-7; perhaps TRBD1 as D (6 bases). V dropped 4 bases and J dropped 1 base, with 15 bases sitting between them. The length of the CDR3 is 15 residues. The germline V gene encodes CDR1 SGHDT and CDR2 YYEEEE. CDR3 sequence: CASSRTGHLSYEQYF. The CDR3 DNA follows: TGTGCCAGCAGCCGTACGGGACATCTGTCCTACGAGCAGTACTTC.

The gene calls are TRBV12-5 and TRBJ1-4; D may be TRBD1 (5 bases). The germline V and J ends were trimmed by 2 bases and 12 bases, with 16 bases remaining between them. Germline lookup yields CDR1 LGHNT and CDR2 FRNRAP. The length of the CDR3 is 14 residues. CDR3 amino acids: CASGLLGTDGQLFF. CDR3 DNA: TGTGCTAGTGGTTTGCTAGGGACTGACGGCCAACTGTTTTTT.

This chain joins TRBV7-2 and TRBJ2-6; a weak D match, TRBD1 (5 bases). The CDR3 contains 16 residues. Per germline, CDR1 SGHTA and CDR2 FQGNSA. Deletions cut 5 bases from V and 0 bases from J, with 11 bases between. The CDR3 is CASSIYRSSGANVLTF. CDR3 DNA: TGTGCCAGCAGCATCTACAGGTCCTCTGGGGCCAACGTCCTGACTTTC. Full variable domain (missing parts from reference TRBV7-2 and TRBJ2-6): GAGVSQSPSNKVTEKGKDVELRCDPISGHTALYWYRQSLGQGLEFLIYFQGNSAPDKSGLPSDRFSAERTGGSVSTLTIQRTQQEDSAVYLCASSIYRSSGANVLTFGAGSRLTVL.

This clone was counted between two and nine times. V is TRBV9 and J is TRBJ1-3; D uncertain. Trimming stripped 4 bases from V and 3 bases from J, with 14 bases between. CDR3 length equals 15 residues. CDR1 is SGDLS, CDR2 YYNGEE, per germline. This CDR3 is CASSFWAGSGNTIYF. CDR3 nucleotide sequence: TGTGCCAGCAGCTTTTGGGCCGGGAGTGGAAACACCATATATTTT.

The chain has TRBV6-5 and TRBJ2-7; 9 bases line up with TRBD1. V was clipped by 6 bases and J by 3 bases; unmatched bases: 9. This CDR3 is 15 amino acids long. Germline V gene sequence: CDR1 MNHEY, CDR2 SVGAGI. The CDR3 sequence is CASRRDRDSGYEQYF. DNA for the CDR3: TGTGCCAGCAGGCGGGACAGGGATTCTGGCTACGAGCAGTACTTC.

The chain is built from TRBV7-6 and TRBJ2-2; tentative D call: TRBD2 (6 bases). V was cut by 2 bases and J by 0 bases, with 10 bases left in between. Looked up from germline, CDR1 is SGHVS and CDR2 is FNYEAQ. The CDR3 covers 16 residues. CDR3: CASSLSAGTNTGELFF. CDR3 nucleotides: TGTGCCAGCAGCTTATCCGCGGGGACGAACACCGGGGAGCTGTTTTTT.

This clone was counted a few times. This sequence joins TRBV5-5 and TRBJ2-5, with TRBD1 as a possible D gene (6 bases). Trimming pared 1 base from V and 5 bases from J, leaving 18 bases between. CDR1 is SGHKS and CDR2 is YYEKEE in the germline V gene (reference sequence). This CDR3 spans 16 amino acids. Here the CDR3 DNA reads TGTGCCAGCAGCTTGAATGGCGCAGGGGTAGGGGAGACCCAGTACTTC. This gives the protein CASSLNGAGVGETQYF.

The chain uses TRBV7-8 and TRBJ2-7; 9 positions agree with TRBD1. This CDR3 contains 14 residues. Per the germline V gene, CDR1 is SGHVS and CDR2 is FQNEAQ. The junction had 5 bases not matched to a gene; V was cut back by 6 bases and J by 2 bases. In DNA, the CDR3 is TGTGCCAGCAGGGGGGACAGGGAGGCCTACGAGCAGTACTTC. It specifies CASRGDREAYEQYF.

The chain carries TRBV5-5 and TRBJ2-5; D unclear. The CDR3 has 15 amino acids. Germline assignment: CDR1 SGHKS and CDR2 YYEKEE (reference sequence). V gave up 0 bases and J gave up 1 base, with 10 bases separating them. The CDR3 sequence: CASSLDVLRQETQYF. The CDR3 DNA reads TGTGCCAGCAGCTTGGACGTCCTGCGCCAAGAGACCCAGTACTTC.